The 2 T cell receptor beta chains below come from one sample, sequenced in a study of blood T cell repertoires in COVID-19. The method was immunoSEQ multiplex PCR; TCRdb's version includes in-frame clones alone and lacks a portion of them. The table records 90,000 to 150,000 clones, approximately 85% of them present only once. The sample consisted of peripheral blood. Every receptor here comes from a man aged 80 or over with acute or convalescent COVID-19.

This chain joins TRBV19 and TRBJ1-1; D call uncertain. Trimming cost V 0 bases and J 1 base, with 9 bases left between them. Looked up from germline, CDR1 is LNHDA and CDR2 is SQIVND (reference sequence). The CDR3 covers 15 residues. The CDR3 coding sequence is TGTGCCAGTAGTATAGAGGCCAGAAAGAACACTGAAGCTTTCTTT. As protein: CASSIEARKNTEAFF.

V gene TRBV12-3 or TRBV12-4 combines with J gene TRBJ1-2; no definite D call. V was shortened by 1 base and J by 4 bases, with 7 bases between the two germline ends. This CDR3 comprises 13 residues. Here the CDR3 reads CASSLGQVYGYTF. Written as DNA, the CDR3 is TGTGCCAGCAGTTTAGGGCAAGTCTATGGCTACACCTTC.